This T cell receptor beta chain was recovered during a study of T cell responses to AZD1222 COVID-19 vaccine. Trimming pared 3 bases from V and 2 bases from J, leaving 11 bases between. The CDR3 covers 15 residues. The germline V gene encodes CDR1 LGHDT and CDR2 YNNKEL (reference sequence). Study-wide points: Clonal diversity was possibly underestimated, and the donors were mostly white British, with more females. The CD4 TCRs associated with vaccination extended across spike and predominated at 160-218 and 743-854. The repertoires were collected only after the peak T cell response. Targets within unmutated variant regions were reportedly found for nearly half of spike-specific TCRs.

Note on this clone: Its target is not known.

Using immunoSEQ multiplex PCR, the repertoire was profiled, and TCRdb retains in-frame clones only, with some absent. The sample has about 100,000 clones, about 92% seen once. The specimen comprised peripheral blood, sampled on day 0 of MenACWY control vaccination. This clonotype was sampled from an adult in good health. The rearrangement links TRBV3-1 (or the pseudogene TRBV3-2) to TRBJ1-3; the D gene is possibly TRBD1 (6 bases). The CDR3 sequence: CASSQTQGPGNTIYF. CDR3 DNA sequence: TGTGCCAGCAGCCAGACACAGGGACCTGGAAACACCATATATTTT.